The 4 T cell receptor beta chains in this list originate from one sample, sequenced in a study of blood T cell repertoires in COVID-19. Assay used: immunoSEQ multiplex PCR; TCRdb lists only in-frame clones, some missing. The repertoire consists of over 150,000 clones, with roughly 87% occurring once and the leading ten covering roughly 7.3%. Material for sequencing was PBMCs or T cells enriched from blood (not recorded which). All receptors derive from a woman aged 45-59 years who had recovered from COVID-19.

V and J are TRBV3-1 (or the pseudogene TRBV3-2) and TRBJ2-3; 7 bases agree with TRBD1. V lost 2 bases, J lost 1 base, and 9 bases stayed unmatched. Germline V CDR1 and CDR2: LGHDT, YNNKEL (reference sequence). The CDR3 contains 17 residues. Here the CDR3 DNA reads TGTGCCAGCAGCCAAACCAAGACAGGGCCCCGCACAGATACGCAGTATTTT. Its translation is CASSQTKTGPRTDTQYF.

The chain combines TRBV5-1 with TRBJ2-7; 8 nucleotides match TRBD2. The length of the CDR3 is 14 residues. In germline, CDR1 is SGHRS, CDR2 YFSETQ. The V segment lost 4 bases and the J segment 2 bases; nucleotides outside the gene matches: 5. Here the CDR3 DNA reads TGCGCCAGCAGCCCACTAGCGGATCCCTACGAGCAGTACTTC. It codes for CASSPLADPYEQYF.

The chain has TRBV28 and TRBJ2-7; 13 bases match TRBD2. This CDR3 is 19 amino acids long. Germline trimming cut 5 bases from V and 0 bases from J; bases unmatched to any gene: 13. Germline loops: CDR1 MDHEN, CDR2 SYDVKM. In DNA, the CDR3 is TGTGCCAGCAGTCCGCCTAGCGTGGGACTAGCGGGATTCTCCTACGAGCAGTACTTC. Amino acids: CASSPPSVGLAGFSYEQYF.

The rearrangement links TRBV5-1 to TRBJ2-2, with TRBD2 as a possible D gene (5 bases). Deletions cut 4 bases from V and 0 bases from J, with 7 bases between. The CDR3 contains 14 residues. Germline V gives CDR1 SGHRS, CDR2 YFSETQ. The CDR3 nucleotides are TGCGCCAGCAGCACCGGGGCGAACACCGGGGAGCTGTTTTTT. Its translation: CASSTGANTGELFF.